This TCR beta chain was recovered during a study of blood T cell repertoires in COVID-19. In the study overall: Samples came from the United States, Italy and Spain, spanning acute and convalescent COVID-19.

Enrolment of Seattle patients took place during active infection, and they were followed longitudinally. Original methodology: Estimation of nucleated cell counts was performed using reference gene primer amplification. Produced via immunoSEQ multiplex PCR; TCRdb's table is partial and in-frame only. V and J calls and clone size are as listed in that table; D and trimming were resolved from the DNA. The table includes 360,000 or so clones, approximately 90% detected once. The clonotype comes from a woman aged 55-69 years with COVID-19, enrolled during active disease. Sequencing input: peripheral blood.

CDR3 sequence reads: CASSLRQGEDTQYF. Here the CDR3 DNA reads TGTGCCAGCAGTTTAAGACAGGGGGAAGATACGCAGTATTTT. The rearrangement joins TRBV27 to TRBJ2-3; 9 nucleotides match TRBD1. The CDR3 totals 14 residues. Looked up from germline, CDR1 is MNHEY and CDR2 is SMNVEV (reference sequence). V lost 2 bases and J lost 5; bases outside the gene matches: 2.